These 18 T cell receptor beta chains share one sample of origin, sequenced in a study of CD8 T cells in ankylosing spondylitis (dated by TCRdb to the late 2010s). Points the paper makes about the study in general: Blood from ankylosing spondylitis patients appeared to be characterized by a TCR beta motif composed of roughly 8 highly homologous amino acid variants.

No cognate antigen is known for these TCRs. The protocol used for the library was 5' RACE. Sequencer: Illumina HiSeq 2500. TCRdb ran its own pipeline on the public reads, namely fastp trimming at Q25 and MiXCR clone calling, and kept in-frame beta chains. For every CDR3 protein sequence, its rows merge into one entry that carries the most common genes and DNA. In this sample the table shows about 440,000 distinct CDR3 sequences, roughly a sixth of which occur a single time. Of the sample, approximately 1% is held by the ten largest clones. Material: blood, either unsorted or a sorted T cell fraction (not recorded which). Source of these receptors: a male donor with ankylosing spondylitis.

With regard to this clonotype: Relative to the germline gene, one junction end is altered; a read error may explain this. The chain couples TRBV12-3 or TRBV12-4 to TRBJ2-3; D may be TRBD2 (7 bases). CDR3 length: 18 amino acids. CDR3 DNA: TGTGCCTGCAGTTTAGAGGTCGTAGGGGGGGTTAGCACAGATACGCAGTATTTT. It codes for CACSLEVVGGVSTDTQYF.

The chain couples TRBV10-2 to TRBJ2-3; possibly TRBD2 for D (5 bases). This CDR3 contains 13 residues. Deletions cut 3 bases from V and 7 bases from J, with 11 bases between. Germline lookup yields CDR1 WSHSY and CDR2 SAAADI. The CDR3 loop is CASSDTGLNTQYF. The CDR3 DNA reads TGCGCCAGCAGTGATACCGGACTTAATACGCAGTATTTT.

The table lists this clonotype with a few counts. This rearrangement joins TRBV6-4 to TRBJ1-5, with D possibly being TRBD1 (6 bases). V was shortened by 4 bases and J by 6 bases, with 13 bases between the two germline ends. CDR3 length: 14 amino acids. Germline loops: CDR1 MRHNA, CDR2 SNTAGT. CDR3 DNA sequence: TGTGCCAGCAGTGTTGATGGGGGCGTTCAGCCCCAGCATTTT. Amino acids: CASSVDGGVQPQHF.

At least ten counts were recorded for this clonotype. V and J are TRBV29-1 and TRBJ2-3; TRBD1 matches 10 bases. Germline V lookup: CDR1 SQVTM, CDR2 ANQGSEA. This CDR3 contains 13 residues. The V gene end was trimmed by 7 bases and the J gene end by 3 bases; junction bases not matched to a gene: 4. The CDR3 reads CSARDRGTDTQYF. The CDR3 coding sequence is TGCAGCGCTCGGGACAGGGGTACAGATACGCAGTATTTT.

This clonotype was counted many times. The V call is TRBV29-1, the J call TRBJ2-2; either TRBD1 or TRBD2 may supply D (5 bases each). Looked up from germline, CDR1 is SQVTM and CDR2 is ANQGSEA. This CDR3 is built from 14 residues. V lost 4 bases and J 4 bases, leaving 13 bases between the germline ends. The CDR3 DNA sequence: TGCAGCGTTGTGGGGGAGCTTCCCACCGGGGAGCTGTTTTTT. It specifies CSVVGELPTGELFF.

The gene calls are TRBV6-2 or TRBV6-3 and TRBJ1-1; no reliable D call. This CDR3 is 15 amino acids long. Trimming left V 2 bases short and J 0 bases short, with 10 bases between. The germline V gene encodes CDR1 MNHEY and CDR2 SVGEGT. Here the CDR3 DNA reads TGTGCCAGCAGTTACCCCGGAACCATGAACACTGAAGCTTTCTTT. It encodes CASSYPGTMNTEAFF.

This clonotype came up many times. The V and J genes are TRBV24-1 and TRBJ1-3; D not certain. The germline gives CDR1 KGHDR, CDR2 SFDVKD. V dropped 3 bases and J dropped 2 bases, with 10 bases sitting between them. CDR3 length: 15 residues. CDR3 region: CATSDAKGAGNTIYF. CDR3 DNA sequence: TGTGCCACCAGTGATGCGAAGGGAGCTGGAAACACCATATATTTT.

The chain uses TRBV7-3 and TRBJ2-3; 7 bases are a match to TRBD2. The CDR3 runs 16 residues. V dropped 5 bases and J dropped 0; count of bases not matched to a gene: 8. Germline loops: CDR1 SGHTA, CDR2 FQGTGA. The CDR3 loop is CASSRKGGSSTDTQYF. The CDR3, as DNA: TGTGCCAGCAGCCGAAAGGGCGGGAGTAGCACAGATACGCAGTATTTT.

The chain carries TRBV4-3 and TRBJ2-1, with D perhaps assigned TRBD1 or TRBD2 (5 bases each). V lost 1 base to trimming and J lost 9 bases, with 22 bases between them. The germline gives CDR1 LGHNA, CDR2 YSLEER. This CDR3 has 17 residues. The CDR3 reads CASSQGMGTRGQGEQFF. In nucleotides, the CDR3 is TGCGCCAGCAGCCAAGGAATGGGGACGAGGGGCCAGGGTGAGCAGTTCTTC.

The chain recombines TRBV3-1 with TRBJ2-2, with 9 bases aligning to TRBD2. CDR3 length equals 15 residues. V shed 6 bases, J shed 3 bases, and the junction held 5 bases outside the gene matches. From germline, CDR1 is LGHDT and CDR2 YNNKEL (reference sequence). CDR3 bases: TGTGCCAGCAGTCTTAGCGGGGGAGACACCGGGGAGCTGTTTTTT. Its translation is CASSLSGGDTGELFF.

This sequence joins TRBV3-1 and TRBJ1-6; TRBD1 aligns across 7 bases. The junction had 7 bases not matched to a gene; V was cut back by 6 bases and J by 11 bases. CDR1 and CDR2 from the germline V gene are LGHDT and YNNKEL (reference sequence). The CDR3 is 13 amino acids. CDR3 sequence (DNA): TGTGCCAGCAGTCTTAAAACAGGGGCACCCCTCCACTTT. Protein: CASSLKTGAPLHF.

This chain joins TRBV19 and TRBJ1-1; tentatively, D is TRBD1 (5 bases). Trimming took 6 bases from V and 7 from J, leaving 21 bases between them. Germline V gene data show CDR1 as LNHDA and CDR2 as SQIVND (reference sequence). The CDR3 spans 15 residues. The CDR3 protein is CASSHKGAGGGEAFF. CDR3 DNA sequence: TGTGCCAGTAGCCACAAGGGTGCCGGTGGGGGTGAAGCTTTCTTT.

This clonotype turned up a few times. The chain links TRBV12-3 or TRBV12-4 to TRBJ1-5; 9 positions match TRBD1. V lost 6 bases to trimming and J lost 5 bases; unmatched junction nucleotides: 8. This CDR3 is 15 amino acids long. CDR3 sequence: CASRKTGGGDQPQHF. Written as DNA, the CDR3 is TGTGCCAGCAGAAAAACAGGGGGCGGTGATCAGCCCCAGCATTTT.

This clonotype turned up a few times. This rearrangement joins TRBV20-1 to TRBJ1-3, with 7 bases matching TRBD1. The germline V gene has CDR1 DFQATT and CDR2 SNEGSKA (reference sequence). The CDR3 covers 15 residues. Trimming removed 5 bases from V and 0 bases from J; junction bases left unmatched: 7. CDR3 region: CSALQTGVSGNTIYF. For the CDR3, the DNA is TGCAGTGCTCTACAAACAGGGGTCTCTGGAAACACCATATATTTT.

The gene calls are TRBV7-2 and TRBJ2-1; D is possibly TRBD1 or TRBD2 (5 bases each). Germline CDR1 reads SGHTA; CDR2 reads FQGNSA. The ends were cut back, 1 base at V and 2 bases at J, with 9 bases in the middle. The CDR3 has 15 amino acids. The CDR3 loop is CASSLGGTAYNEQFF. Here the CDR3 DNA reads TGTGCCAGCAGCTTAGGTGGGACGGCCTACAATGAGCAGTTCTTC.

This clonotype was observed a few times. This chain connects TRBV2 to TRBJ1-4; D not resolved. Germline V gene lookup returns CDR1 SNHLY and CDR2 FYNNEI. Trimming took 2 bases from V and 7 from J, leaving 5 bases between them. The CDR3 totals 12 residues. Here the CDR3 reads CASSERGEKLFF. CDR3 nucleotides: TGTGCCAGCAGTGAACGGGGTGAAAAACTGTTTTTT.

The genes are TRBV3-1 and TRBJ1-2; 8 bases align to TRBD1. Germline lookup yields CDR1 LGHDT and CDR2 YNNKEL (reference sequence). The CDR3 covers 16 residues. V shed 1 base and J 2 bases; nucleotides not matched to a gene: 6. The CDR3 is CASSQAWGQENYGYTF. The CDR3 DNA reads as TGTGCCAGCAGCCAAGCCTGGGGACAGGAAAACTATGGCTACACCTTC.

Concerning this clonotype itself: One end of the junction is discordant with germline, which a read error may explain. CDR3 loop: CACGEDYGYTF. For the CDR3, the DNA is TGCGCCTGCGGAGAGGACTATGGCTACACCTTC. The rearrangement uses TRBV6-6 and TRBJ1-2; no firm D call. Germline loops: CDR1 MNHNY, CDR2 SVGAGI (reference sequence). The CDR3 totals 11 residues.